These T cell receptor beta chains were read from a single sample in a study of blood T cell repertoires in COVID-19. The protocol was immunoSEQ multiplex PCR, while the TCRdb copy is restricted to in-frame clones and leaves out a portion. The sample contains about 430,000 clones, approximately 91% of which appear only once. The sample was PBMCs or T cells enriched from blood (not recorded which). Receptors were obtained from a woman aged 18-29 years who had been exposed to COVID-19. CDR3s include the opening cysteine and the closing phenylalanine or tryptophan. Each record gives: CDR3 DNA, CDR3 protein, clone size, CDR3 length, D gene, J gene, V gene. D genes are given only for firm matches. Only part of the rows carry a size: once, few, many, or a class if the clone is expanded.

CDR3 DNA: TGTGCCAGCAGCTTGGAAGACACGGCTAACTATGGCTACACCTTC; CDR3 protein: CASSLEDTANYGYTF; clone size: few; CDR3 length: 15; D gene: .; J gene: TRBJ1-2; V gene: TRBV5-6
CDR3 DNA: TGTGCCAGCAGCGCGCCTACAGCACGGCAGTTCTTC; CDR3 protein: CASSAPTARQFF; clone size: .; CDR3 length: 12; D gene: .; J gene: TRBJ2-1; V gene: TRBV5-8
CDR3 DNA: TGTGCCAGCTCACCTTTGGCAGGTTATAATGAAAAACTGTTTTTT; CDR3 protein: CASSPLAGYNEKLFF; clone size: .; CDR3 length: 15; D gene: .; J gene: TRBJ1-4; V gene: TRBV18
CDR3 DNA: TGTGCCAGCAGCATAACACGGGAAACAGATACGCAGTATTTT; CDR3 protein: CASSITRETDTQYF; clone size: .; CDR3 length: 14; D gene: .; J gene: TRBJ2-3; V gene: TRBV7-9
CDR3 DNA: TGTGCCAGTAGTATAACTCTAGCGGGATACTACGAGCAGTACTTC; CDR3 protein: CASSITLAGYYEQYF; clone size: .; CDR3 length: 15; D gene: TRBD2; J gene: TRBJ2-7; V gene: TRBV19
CDR3 DNA: TGTGCCAGCAGTTTCCTGACTAGCGGCTACAATGAGCAGTTCTTC; CDR3 protein: CASSFLTSGYNEQFF; clone size: .; CDR3 length: 15; D gene: TRBD2; J gene: TRBJ2-1; V gene: TRBV6-2/TRBV6-3
CDR3 DNA: TGTGCCAGCAGTGATAATGGGGGCGTAGGTGCGCCCCAGCATTTT; CDR3 protein: CASSDNGGVGAPQHF; clone size: .; CDR3 length: 15; D gene: .; J gene: TRBJ1-5; V gene: TRBV6-1
CDR3 DNA: TGTGCCAGTAGTAGTATTCCTACAGGGCAGAATGAGCAGTTCTTC; CDR3 protein: CASSSIPTGQNEQFF; clone size: .; CDR3 length: 15; D gene: .; J gene: TRBJ2-1; V gene: TRBV19
CDR3 DNA: TGTGCCAGCATCATACGGGGGAACGGGGAGCTGTTTTTT; CDR3 protein: CASIIRGNGELFF; clone size: .; CDR3 length: 13; D gene: .; J gene: TRBJ2-2; V gene: TRBV28
CDR3 DNA: TGTGCCAGCTCACACGGGGACAGGGGGCTGACTAGTCCCAATGAGCAGTTCTTC; CDR3 protein: CASSHGDRGLTSPNEQFF; clone size: .; CDR3 length: 18; D gene: TRBD1; J gene: TRBJ2-1; V gene: TRBV18
CDR3 DNA: TGCGCCAGCAGCCAAGATCGACAGGGCCTACAAGAGACCCAGTACTTC; CDR3 protein: CASSQDRQGLQETQYF; clone size: .; CDR3 length: 16; D gene: TRBD1; J gene: TRBJ2-5; V gene: TRBV4-1
CDR3 DNA: TGCGCCAGCAGCCAAGATTCGGGGGTCGGAGAGCAGTACTTC; CDR3 protein: CASSQDSGVGEQYF; clone size: .; CDR3 length: 14; D gene: .; J gene: TRBJ2-7; V gene: TRBV4-3
CDR3 DNA: TGTGCCAGCAGTGCCACCTACGAGCAGTACTTC; CDR3 protein: CASSATYEQYF; clone size: .; CDR3 length: 11; D gene: .; J gene: TRBJ2-7; V gene: TRBV25-1
CDR3 DNA: TGTGCCACCACGGACAGGGCGTGGAATGGCTACACCTTC; CDR3 protein: CATTDRAWNGYTF; clone size: .; CDR3 length: 13; D gene: TRBD1; J gene: TRBJ1-2; V gene: TRBV28
CDR3 DNA: TGTGCCACCTCGGGACAGATGAACACTGAAGCTTTCTTT; CDR3 protein: CATSGQMNTEAFF; clone size: .; CDR3 length: 13; D gene: TRBD1; J gene: TRBJ1-1; V gene: TRBV24-1
CDR3 DNA: TGTGCCATCGGGGTCCTGAATACGCAGTATTTT; CDR3 protein: CAIGVLNTQYF; clone size: .; CDR3 length: 11; D gene: .; J gene: TRBJ2-3; V gene: TRBV12-3/TRBV12-4
CDR3 DNA: TGTGCCACCAGTCGATTGCGAAAAAGACCCCCGGACAGGGACAATGAGCAGTTCTTC; CDR3 protein: CATSRLRKRPPDRDNEQFF; clone size: .; CDR3 length: 19; D gene: TRBD1; J gene: TRBJ2-1; V gene: TRBV6-6
CDR3 DNA: TGCAGCGTTGCATTGGCGGGGGGCACAGATACGCAGTATTTT; CDR3 protein: CSVALAGGTDTQYF; clone size: .; CDR3 length: 14; D gene: TRBD2; J gene: TRBJ2-3; V gene: TRBV29-1
CDR3 DNA: TGTGCCAGCTCACCATCTGTATCCCCTGTCTTGAACACTGAAGCTTTCTTT; CDR3 protein: CASSPSVSPVLNTEAFF; clone size: few; CDR3 length: 17; D gene: .; J gene: TRBJ1-1; V gene: TRBV18
CDR3 DNA: TGTGCCAGCAGCTACCAAAGGGGGAACACTGAAGCTTTCTTT; CDR3 protein: CASSYQRGNTEAFF; clone size: .; CDR3 length: 14; D gene: .; J gene: TRBJ1-1; V gene: TRBV11-2
CDR3 DNA: TGTGCCAGCAGCTTTAGACAGGGCTACGAGCAGTACTTC; CDR3 protein: CASSFRQGYEQYF; clone size: .; CDR3 length: 13; D gene: TRBD1; J gene: TRBJ2-7; V gene: TRBV7-9
CDR3 DNA: TGTGCCACCAGCGCTACAGGGTACGGCGAGCAGTACTTC; CDR3 protein: CATSATGYGEQYF; clone size: .; CDR3 length: 13; D gene: .; J gene: TRBJ2-7; V gene: TRBV24-1
CDR3 DNA: TGCGCCAGCAGCCAAGATCGTGGGACAGGAATCCATGAGCAGTTCTTC; CDR3 protein: CASSQDRGTGIHEQFF; clone size: .; CDR3 length: 16; D gene: TRBD1; J gene: TRBJ2-1; V gene: TRBV4-1
CDR3 DNA: TGTGCCAGCAGCTTGGTCGGGAGAGGCACCGGGGAGCTGTTTTTT; CDR3 protein: CASSLVGRGTGELFF; clone size: .; CDR3 length: 15; D gene: .; J gene: TRBJ2-2; V gene: TRBV5-6